In its sample, the clone carrying this TCR beta chain was seen once. Its matching antigen is unknown. The V and J ends lost 4 bases and 0 bases, in that order; junction bases with no gene match: 9. CDR1 is GTSNPN, CDR2 SVGIG, per germline (reference sequence). The length of the CDR3 is 17 residues. Only in-frame clones appear in the TCRdb table, and some are missing; sequencing was by immunoSEQ multiplex PCR. The sample yields about 180,000 clones, approximately 95% seen once. This entry belongs to a study of T cell responses to AZD1222 COVID-19 vaccine. Broader study findings: Among those given AZD1222, only five or six were seropositive at baseline. Recipients of two AZD1222 doses showed rising Spike-specific TCR breadth and depth.

This TCR came from an adult who received the MenACWY meningococcal vaccine as a control. This chain joins TRBV30 and TRBJ2-2; 9 positions match TRBD1. The material was peripheral blood, obtained 28 days after the second dose of the MenACWY control vaccine. The CDR3 coding sequence is TGTGCCTGGAAGACAGGGGGAGGGATAGCGAACACCGGGGAGCTGTTTTTT. Protein: CAWKTGGGIANTGELFF.